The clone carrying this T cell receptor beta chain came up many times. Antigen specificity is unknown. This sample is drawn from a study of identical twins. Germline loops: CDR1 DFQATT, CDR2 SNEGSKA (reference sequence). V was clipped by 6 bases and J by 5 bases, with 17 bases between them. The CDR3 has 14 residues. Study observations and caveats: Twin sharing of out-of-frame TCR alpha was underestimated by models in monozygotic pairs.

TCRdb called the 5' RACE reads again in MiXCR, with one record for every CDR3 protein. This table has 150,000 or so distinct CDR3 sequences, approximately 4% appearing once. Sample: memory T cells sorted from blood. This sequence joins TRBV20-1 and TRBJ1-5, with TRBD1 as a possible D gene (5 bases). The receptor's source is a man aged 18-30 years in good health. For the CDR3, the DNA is TGCAGTGCCTCTAGGGAGGGGTTCCATCAGCCCCAGCATTTT. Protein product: CSASREGFHQPQHF.